The 28 T cell receptor beta chains below all came from one sample that was sequenced in a study of Graves' ophthalmopathy and Graves' hyperthyroidism. The TCR beta CDR3 regions underwent amplification from RNA transcripts. HTBI primers were used in a first-round RT-PCR, which preceded a second-round multiplex PCR. TCRdb fed the multiplex PCR reads into MiXCR, producing one record per CDR3 protein. The table records over 650,000 distinct CDR3 sequences, 35% to 50% of them present only once. Material for sequencing was peripheral blood. These receptors were obtained from an adult man with Graves' ophthalmopathy.

Points on this clonotype: The missing conserved phenylalanine or tryptophan at the end of this CDR3 makes a read error likely. The limits of the CDR3 on the DNA are not certain, so only TCRdb's listed CDR3 is given. The CDR3 spells CASRLYTDY. The V gene is TRBV7-3, the J gene TRBJ1-4. The length of the CDR3 is 9 amino acids, counting both ends. CDR1 is SGHTA and CDR2 is FQGTGA in the germline V gene.

This chain uses TRBV29-1 with TRBJ2-5, with a possible D match to TRBD2 (6 bases). Trimming removed 2 bases at V and 0 bases at J, with 13 bases between. Germline values: CDR1 SQVTM, CDR2 ANQGSEA. There are 15 residues in the CDR3. DNA for the CDR3: TGCAGCGTTGAAAGGGAGGTGGGGTACCAAGAGACCCAGTACTTC. As protein: CSVEREVGYQETQYF.

CDR3 coding DNA: TGTGCCAGCGTCCTCGGCAACACTGAAGCTTTCTTT. As protein: CASVLGNTEAFF. This chain links TRBV12-3 or TRBV12-4 with TRBJ1-1; D is unresolved. V was shortened by 8 bases and J by 2 bases, with 9 bases between the two germline ends. CDR3 length equals 12 residues.

This clonotype was observed many times. The chain is built from TRBV19 and TRBJ1-2; TRBD1 might be the D (6 bases). Per germline, CDR1 LNHDA and CDR2 SQIVND (reference sequence). V lost 7 bases and J 8 bases, leaving 17 bases between the germline ends. The CDR3 runs to 13 residues. In nucleotides, the CDR3 is TGTGCCAGTATCTCCTTGGGGGCGAGGGGCTACACCTTC. This codes for CASISLGARGYTF. The whole variable domain, filled in from reference TRBV19 and TRBJ1-2, reads DGGITQSPKYLFRKEGQNVTLSCEQNLNHDAMYWYRQDPGQGLRLIYYSQIVNDFQKGDIAEGYSVSREKKESFPLTVTSAQKNPTAFYLCASISLGARGYTFGSGTRLTVV.

This clonotype was seen only a few times. This chain uses TRBV20-1 with TRBJ1-2; no firm D call. This CDR3 is built from 15 residues. The germline V gene encodes CDR1 DFQATT and CDR2 SNEGSKA (reference sequence). The germline V and J ends were trimmed by 6 bases and 4 bases, with 21 bases remaining between them. CDR3 sequence reads: CSANPTGEVGYGYTF. CDR3 nucleotide sequence: TGCAGTGCAAATCCTACCGGGGAGGTTGGCTATGGCTACACCTTC.

There are a few counts of this clonotype. This chain joins TRBV9 and TRBJ2-5; D is perhaps TRBD1 or TRBD2 (5 bases each). Germline CDR1 reads SGDLS; CDR2 reads YYNGEE. CDR3 length equals 14 residues. CDR3 region: CARLLGLGLGAQYF. Here the CDR3 DNA reads TGTGCTAGACTGCTAGGACTGGGGCTCGGGGCCCAGTACTTC.

This clonotype was seen repeatedly, ten times or more. The chain links TRBV29-1 to TRBJ1-2; 8 nucleotides line up with TRBD1. Germline V lookup: CDR1 SQVTM, CDR2 ANQGSEA. This CDR3 spans 14 amino acids. Trimming cost V 4 bases and J 4 bases; bases outside gene matches: 8. CDR3 DNA sequence: TGCAGCGTTGGGACAGGGACGCGTGCCTATGGCTACACCTTC. This translates into CSVGTGTRAYGYTF.

A note on this clonotype: A read error may be the cause here, since a much bigger clone is one base away. Lacking the conserved final phenylalanine or tryptophan, this CDR3 likely reflects a read error. In nucleotides, the CDR3 is TGTGCCAGCAGCCCTAGGGGAGAGCGCGCGTCCTACGAGCAGTACCTC. Translated: CASSPRGERASYEQYL. The V call is TRBV7-2, the J call TRBJ2-7; D might be TRBD1 or TRBD2, each matching 5 bases. Germline-derived CDR1 and CDR2 are SGHTA and FQGNSA. The CDR3 extends over 16 amino acids. Between the trimmed V and J ends, which lost 5 bases and 1 base, there was a span of 18 bases.

This clonotype was observed at least ten times. CDR3: CASSPLLDFWNTGELFF. The CDR3 nucleotides read TGTGCCAGCAGTCCACTATTGGACTTTTGGAACACCGGGGAGCTGTTTTTT. This chain links TRBV7-7 with TRBJ2-2, with D perhaps TRBD2 (5 bases). Trimming cost V 6 bases and J 1 base, with 18 bases left between them. The CDR3 has 17 amino acids. The germline V gene encodes CDR1 SSHAT and CDR2 FNYEAQ (reference sequence).

In DNA form, the CDR3 reads TGTGCCATCCACGGGAACCTGAACACCGGGGAGCTGTTTTTT. It encodes CAIHGNLNTGELFF. The V call is TRBV10-3, the J call TRBJ2-2; a possible D gene is TRBD2 (5 bases). Germline CDR1 reads ENHRY; CDR2 reads SYGVKD. CDR3 size: 14 residues. Trimming shortened V by 8 bases and J by 1 base, and 11 bases separated the two germline ends.

This chain links TRBV15 with TRBJ1-1; the D gene is possibly TRBD1 (6 bases). The CDR3 has 13 residues. Trimming pared 2 bases from V and 7 bases from J, leaving 11 bases between. Per germline, CDR1 LNHNV and CDR2 YYDKDF (reference sequence). DNA of the CDR3: TGTGCCACCAGCAGAACAGGGTTGGGTGAAGCTTTCTTT. Its translation: CATSRTGLGEAFF.

There are a few counts of this clonotype. The rearrangement uses TRBV9 and TRBJ2-7; 8 bases match TRBD1. Per the germline V gene, CDR1 is SGDLS and CDR2 is YYNGEE. The CDR3 contains 15 residues. V was clipped by 4 bases and J by 3 bases; unmatched bases: 9. CDR3: CASSQSGTGDYEQYF. CDR3 nucleotides: TGTGCCAGCAGCCAATCCGGGACAGGAGACTACGAGCAGTACTTC.

Ten or more counts support this clonotype. The chain joins TRBV29-1 to TRBJ2-5; no firm D call. V gave up 8 bases and J gave up 0 bases, with 10 bases separating them. Per germline, CDR1 SQVTM and CDR2 ANQGSEA. This CDR3 spans 12 amino acids. As DNA, the CDR3 is TGCAGCTTGGCGGAGAACCAAGAGACCCAGTACTTC. Translating it yields CSLAENQETQYF.

The CDR3 coding sequence is TGTGCCACACTCTCTCAGGGTGCGACTGAAGCTTTCTTT. This translates into CATLSQGATEAFF. The V call is TRBV5-4, the J call TRBJ1-1; weak D call: TRBD1 (5 bases). Germline V gene data show CDR1 as SGHNT and CDR2 as YYREEE (reference sequence). V lost 9 bases, J lost 5 bases, and 17 bases lay in between. The CDR3 runs 13 residues. Using reference TRBV5-4 and TRBJ1-1 for the parts outside the CDR3, the full variable domain is ETGVTQSPTHLIKTRGQQVTLRCSSQSGHNTVSWYQQALGQGPQFIFQYYREEENGRGNFPPRFSGLQFPNYSSELNVNALELDDSALYLCATLSQGATEAFFGQGTRLTVV.

Turning to this clonotype: A much larger clone differs from this one at a single base, so this may be a read error. The rearrangement links TRBV10-3 to TRBJ2-2; 8 bases are a match to TRBD1. The length of the CDR3 is 17 residues. Germline values: CDR1 ENHRY, CDR2 SYGVKD. DNA for the CDR3: TGTGCCAGCAGTTGGACTCGGACAGGGTTTGACACCGGGGAGCTGTTTTTT. Encoded protein: CASSWTRTGFDTGELFF.

A few counts support this clonotype. V gene TRBV5-1 combines with J gene TRBJ1-1; 7 nucleotides agree with TRBD1. Germline-derived CDR1 and CDR2 are SGHRS and YFSETQ. The CDR3 is 14 residues long. The ends lost 1 base at V and 5 bases at J; junction bases unmatched: 5. DNA for the CDR3: TGCGCCAGCAGCTTGCAGGGGGATTCTACTGAAGCTTTCTTT. Its protein product is CASSLQGDSTEAFF.

At least ten counts were recorded for this clonotype. The genes are TRBV12-3 or TRBV12-4 and TRBJ1-2; 7 nucleotides match TRBD1. V shed 3 bases, J shed 8 bases, and the junction held 6 bases outside the gene matches. CDR3 size: 13 residues. This CDR3 reads CASSFKGAEGYTF. As DNA, the CDR3 is TGTGCCAGCAGTTTCAAGGGGGCAGAAGGCTACACCTTC.

The sample holds a few counts of this clonotype. This may be a read error, as it is one base from a much larger clone. The gene calls are TRBV7-9 and TRBJ1-1; D perhaps matches TRBD1 (6 bases). V dropped 5 bases and J dropped 4 bases, with 14 bases sitting between them. CDR3 size: 14 residues. Germline V gene sequence: CDR1 SEHNR, CDR2 FQNEAQ (reference sequence). CDR3 region: CASSPGQTGTEAFF. CDR3 nucleotides: TGTGCCAGCAGCCCTGGACAGACGGGCACTGAAGCTTTCTTT.

This sequence joins TRBV25-1 and TRBJ1-4; 10 bases are shared with TRBD1. The CDR3 length is 15 residues. Germline V gives CDR1 MGHDK, CDR2 SYGVNS. V shed 3 bases, J shed 8 bases, and the junction held 6 bases outside the gene matches. CDR3 amino acids: CASSEGTGDGEKLFF. The DNA for the CDR3 is TGTGCCAGCAGTGAGGGGACAGGGGACGGAGAAAAACTGTTTTTT.

This sequence joins TRBV9 and TRBJ1-6; D is possibly TRBD1 (5 bases). Looked up from germline, CDR1 is SGDLS and CDR2 is YYNGEE. V was trimmed by 0 bases and J by 7 bases, leaving 14 bases between them. This CDR3 has 16 amino acids. CDR3 region: CASSVDDGALNSPLHF. The CDR3 bases are TGTGCCAGCAGCGTAGACGACGGGGCCCTCAATTCACCCCTCCACTTT.

This clonotype is a singleton in its sample. CDR3 loop: CASSPPGLLRTEAFF. In DNA form, the CDR3 reads TGTGCCAGCTCACCACCTGGTCTCCTCCGCACTGAAGCTTTCTTT. The V and J genes are TRBV2 and TRBJ1-1; D is unclear. This CDR3 has 15 amino acids. Per the germline V gene, CDR1 is SNHLY and CDR2 is FYNNEI. V was pared by 8 bases and J by 4 bases, with 20 bases between.

The chain is built from TRBV20-1 and TRBJ1-1, with 7 bases identical to TRBD1. The CDR3 extends over 15 amino acids. V shed 0 bases and J 1 base; nucleotides not matched to a gene: 5. Germline V gene sequence: CDR1 DFQATT, CDR2 SNEGSKA (reference sequence). The CDR3 DNA follows: TGCAGTGCTAGAGATTGGGAGGGGGCGAACACTGAAGCTTTCTTT. It yields the protein CSARDWEGANTEAFF.

Notes on this clonotype: It may be a read error: a sequence one base away is much more abundant. J is TRBJ1-4 and V is TRBV9, with D maybe TRBD1 (5 bases). CDR1 and CDR2 (germline): SGDLS, YYNGEE. The CDR3 has 14 amino acids. CDR3 region: CASSSGRKNEKLFF. CDR3 DNA: TGCGCCAGCAGCTCGGGACGGAAGAATGAAAAACTGTTTTTT.

This clonotype was detected ten times or more. The chain combines TRBV9 with TRBJ1-6; TRBD1 might be the D (5 bases). V lost 1 base and J lost 9, with 14 bases in between. CDR1 and CDR2 from the germline V gene are SGDLS and YYNGEE. The CDR3 extends over 15 amino acids. CDR3 loop: CASSVNWDAASPLHF. As DNA, the CDR3 is TGTGCCAGCAGCGTAAATTGGGACGCGGCTTCACCCCTCCACTTT.

V gene TRBV7-2 combines with J gene TRBJ2-5; D gene uncertain. CDR3 length: 15 residues. Per germline, CDR1 SGHTA and CDR2 FQGNSA. Trimming removed 6 bases at V and 2 bases at J, with 16 bases between. CDR3 bases: TGTGCCAGCAGATTTAGCCCCTCCGAACAAGAGACCCAGTACTTC. As protein: CASRFSPSEQETQYF.

The table lists this clonotype with many counts. The chain combines TRBV2 with TRBJ1-2; 8 nucleotides line up with TRBD1. V lost 2 bases, J lost 5 bases, and 4 bases stayed unmatched. The CDR3 runs to 14 residues. Per germline, CDR1 SNHLY and CDR2 FYNNEI. The DNA for the CDR3 is TGTGCCAGCAGTGAAACAGGGGGTCCTTATGGCTACACCTTC. This translates into CASSETGGPYGYTF.

This clonotype was counted between two and nine times. The chain employs TRBV11-2 and TRBJ2-2, with D uncertain. V lost 4 bases and J 4 bases, leaving 16 bases between the germline ends. The CDR3 has 16 residues. The germline gives CDR1 SGHAT, CDR2 FQNNGV. This CDR3 reads CASSSRTAQITGELFF. The DNA for the CDR3 is TGTGCCAGCAGCTCAAGGACGGCCCAGATCACCGGGGAGCTGTTTTTT.

The chain is built from TRBV10-3 and TRBJ2-7; 8 bases agree with TRBD1. V dropped 8 bases and J dropped 3; count of bases not matched to a gene: 9. CDR1 and CDR2 from the germline V gene are ENHRY and SYGVKD. CDR3 size: 14 residues. The CDR3 nucleotides are TGTGCCATCTCTGACAGGGGTGAAAGCTACGAGCAGTACTTC. It is translated as CAISDRGESYEQYF.